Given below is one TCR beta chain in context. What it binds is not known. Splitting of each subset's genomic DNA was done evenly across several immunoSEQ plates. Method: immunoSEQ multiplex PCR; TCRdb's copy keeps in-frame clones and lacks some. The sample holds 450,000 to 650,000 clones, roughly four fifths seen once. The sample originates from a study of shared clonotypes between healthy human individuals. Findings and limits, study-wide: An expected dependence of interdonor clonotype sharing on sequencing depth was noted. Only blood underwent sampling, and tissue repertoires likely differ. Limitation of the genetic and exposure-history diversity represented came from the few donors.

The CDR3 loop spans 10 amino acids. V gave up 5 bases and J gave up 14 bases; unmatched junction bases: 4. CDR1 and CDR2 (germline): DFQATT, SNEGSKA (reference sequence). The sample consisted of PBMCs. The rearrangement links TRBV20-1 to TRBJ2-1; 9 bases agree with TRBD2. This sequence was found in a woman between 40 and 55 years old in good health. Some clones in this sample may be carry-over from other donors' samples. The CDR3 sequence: CSARTSVEFF. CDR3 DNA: TGCAGTGCTCGGACTAGCGTTGAGTTCTTC.